The present T cell receptor beta chain was sequenced within a study of T cell responses to AZD1222 COVID-19 vaccine. Whole-study findings and limits: Reportedly, nearly half of unique spike TCRs recognized epitopes outside B.1.351/B.1.1.7 mutations. Spike was spanned by vaccine-associated CD4 TCRs, which were dominant at 160-218 and 743-854.

Turning to this clone: Its antigen is currently unknown.

Data came from immunoSEQ multiplex PCR; TCRdb stores just in-frame clones and leaves some out. This table holds fewer than 85,000 clones, 87% found once. Germline lookup yields CDR1 MNHEY and CDR2 SVGAGI. This CDR3 is 14 amino acids long. Trimming removed 6 bases from V and 0 bases from J; junction bases left unmatched: 1. The sequence was collected from an adult who received the AZD1222 COVID-19 vaccine. The J gene is TRBJ2-2, the V gene TRBV6-5, with 7 bases identical to TRBD2. Sequencing was performed on peripheral blood, taken 28 days after the second AZD1222 dose. This chain's CDR3 is CASRLAPNTGELFF. The CDR3 coding sequence is TGTGCCAGCAGACTAGCGCCGAACACCGGGGAGCTGTTTTTT.